This record covers a single TCR beta chain. As handled by the study authors: Estimated nucleated cell counts came from reference gene primer amplification. The protocol was immunoSEQ multiplex PCR, while the TCRdb copy is restricted to in-frame clones and leaves out a portion. From that table come the V and J calls and clone size; the DNA was used to work out D and trimming. The table has over 200,000 clones, 80% to 90% seen once. This entry comes from a study of blood T cell repertoires in COVID-19. On the study more broadly: The origin of the acute and convalescent COVID-19 samples was the United States, Italy and Spain.

Cohort allocation depended upon clinical history that participants reported. Contact with a PCR-confirmed or clinician-diagnosed COVID-19 case occurred within 2 weeks of entry. The sequence was collected from a woman younger than 45 who had been exposed to COVID-19. Sequencing was done on a sample of PBMCs or T cells enriched from blood (not recorded which).

CDR3 sequence: CASNPGPGVGTEAFF. In DNA form, the CDR3 reads TGTGCCAGCAACCCTGGACCGGGGGTGGGTACTGAAGCTTTCTTT. The chain is built from TRBV5-4 and TRBJ1-1, with a possible D match to TRBD1 (5 bases). The V and J ends lost 6 bases and 5 bases respectively, with 20 bases between them. This CDR3 comprises 15 residues. In germline, CDR1 is SGHNT, CDR2 YYREEE (reference sequence).